The 2 T cell receptor beta chains below all came from one sample that was sequenced in a study of blood T cell repertoires in COVID-19. Profiled with immunoSEQ multiplex PCR; TCRdb holds only in-frame clones, not every one. The sample includes roughly 120,000 clones, 90% of them seen just once. Source material: peripheral blood. The receptor source for this set is a man in his fifties or sixties with COVID-19, enrolled during active disease.

J is TRBJ1-1 and V is TRBV10-1, with a weak D call TRBD1 (5 bases). Per the germline V gene, CDR1 is WNHNN and CDR2 is SYGVQD (reference sequence). Between the trimmed V and J ends, which lost 3 bases and 5 bases, there was a span of 19 bases. This CDR3 is built from 16 residues. DNA for the CDR3: TGCGCCAGCAGTGATGGCGACGGGGGAAGAGGTACTGAAGCTTTCTTT. This sequence encodes CASSDGDGGRGTEAFF.

CDR3 in DNA: TGTGCCAGCAGTCCTGGGGGGGACCAAGAGACCCAGTACTTC. Its protein product is CASSPGGDQETQYF. The chain links TRBV28 to TRBJ2-5, with TRBD2 matching 7 bases. Germline loops: CDR1 MDHEN, CDR2 SYDVKM. V was pared by 5 bases and J by 0 bases, with 3 bases of the junction left unmatched. The CDR3 loop spans 14 amino acids.